Below, 16 T cell receptor beta chains from the same sample are listed, as sequenced in a study of identical twins. One entry per CDR3 protein results from TCRdb running MiXCR on the 5' RACE reads. The repertoire holds some 460,000 distinct CDR3 sequences, with 11% to 15% as singletons. These records were also assigned to another study, of yellow fever vaccine responses in identical twins.

The sequencing sample was made of CD4+ T cells sorted from blood. The receptor set was obtained from a woman aged 18 to 35 in good health.

The rearrangement joins TRBV5-6 to TRBJ1-6; the D gene is possibly TRBD1 (5 bases). Trimming pared 3 bases from V and 7 bases from J, leaving 17 bases between. CDR1 is SGHDT and CDR2 is YYEEEE in the germline V gene. CDR3 size: 16 residues. The CDR3 here is CASSSPAGTQNSPLHF. CDR3 nucleotides: TGTGCCAGCAGCTCCCCTGCCGGGACTCAAAATTCACCCCTCCACTTT.

This clonotype was detected ten times or more. The rearrangement uses TRBV10-3 and TRBJ2-7, with 9 bases fitting TRBD1. Germline CDR1 is ENHRY and CDR2 is SYGVKD. The junction had 7 bases not matched to a gene; V was cut back by 7 bases and J by 3 bases. The CDR3 spans 14 residues. CDR3 residues: CAINGQGSFYEQYF. The DNA of the CDR3 is TGTGCCATCAATGGACAGGGGTCTTTCTACGAGCAGTACTTC.

This chain connects TRBV7-2 to TRBJ1-5; 7 positions agree with TRBD1. V gave up 6 bases and J gave up 5 bases; unmatched junction bases: 7. Germline values: CDR1 SGHTA, CDR2 FQGNSA. This CDR3 region has 14 residues. Here the CDR3 DNA reads TGTGCCAGCAGACAAAGGGACAGATATCAGCCCCAGCATTTT. This sequence encodes CASRQRDRYQPQHF.

This clonotype has only a few counts. This chain's CDR3 is CASGDASTLTGELFF. The CDR3, as DNA: TGTGCCAGTGGAGACGCGAGCACCCTTACCGGGGAGCTGTTTTTT. The rearrangement joins TRBV25-1 to TRBJ2-2; D not resolved. The CDR3 covers 15 residues. CDR1 and CDR2 from the germline V gene are MGHDK and SYGVNS. V was clipped by 9 bases and J by 5 bases, with 19 bases between them.

This clonotype was detected a few times. The chain has TRBV13 and TRBJ2-7; 7 bases match TRBD1. CDR1 PRHDT and CDR2 FYEKMQ come from the germline V gene (reference sequence). Unmatched junction bases numbered 1, after V lost 2 bases and J lost 0 bases. The CDR3 extends over 14 amino acids. CDR3 DNA sequence: TGTGCCAGCAGCTTAAACAGGGGCTCCTACGAGCAGTACTTC. Its translation is CASSLNRGSYEQYF.

The V gene is TRBV11-2, the J gene TRBJ1-1, with a possible D match to TRBD1 (6 bases). Trimming took off 1 base at V and 0 bases at J, with 12 bases between the two ends. The CDR3 spans 16 residues. Germline V gives CDR1 SGHAT, CDR2 FQNNGV. In nucleotides, the CDR3 is TGTGCCAGCAGCTTAGCGGGGGGCAGAATGAACACTGAAGCTTTCTTT. This translates into CASSLAGGRMNTEAFF. The full variable domain, rest sourced from reference TRBV11-2 and TRBJ1-1, is EAGVAQSPRYKIIEKRQSVAFWCNPISGHATLYWYQQILGQGPKLLIQFQNNGVVDDSQLPKDRFSAERLKGVDSTLKIQPAKLEDSAVYLCASSLAGGRMNTEAFFGQGTRLTVV.

This clonotype occurred a few times. The chain employs TRBV7-2 and TRBJ2-1; TRBD1 might be the D (5 bases). Trimming took off 5 bases at V and 12 bases at J, with 11 bases between the two ends. The germline V gene has CDR1 SGHTA and CDR2 FQGNSA. CDR3 length equals 11 residues. CDR3 protein: CASSRGFRQFF. CDR3 nucleotides: TGTGCCAGCAGCAGGGGTTTTAGGCAGTTCTTC.

This clonotype was observed at least ten times. CDR3 protein: CASSQGVNQPQHF. In DNA form, the CDR3 reads TGCGCCAGCAGCCAAGGCGTGAATCAGCCCCAGCATTTT. This chain joins TRBV4-3 and TRBJ1-5, with D unclear. CDR1 and CDR2 (germline): LGHNA, YSLEER. The CDR3 is 13 residues long. The V end lost 1 base, the J end lost 4 bases, and 5 bases lay between the germline ends.

The rearrangement uses TRBV29-1 and TRBJ2-1; 8 nucleotides align to TRBD2. The CDR3 runs 14 residues. Germline CDR1 and CDR2: SQVTM and ANQGSEA. CDR3 loop: CRGGRRSSYNEQFF. As DNA, the CDR3 is TGCAGGGGCGGGAGGCGAAGCTCCTACAATGAGCAGTTCTTC.

Only a few counts were recorded for this clonotype. The rearrangement links TRBV6-2 or TRBV6-3 to TRBJ2-1, with D possibly being TRBD1 (6 bases). V lost 2 bases and J 6 bases, leaving 17 bases between the germline ends. The CDR3 covers 16 residues. Germline CDR1 and CDR2: MNHEY and SVGEGT. This chain's CDR3 is CASSYSRDRPSNEQFF. For the CDR3, the DNA is TGTGCCAGCAGTTACAGCCGCGACAGGCCCTCCAATGAGCAGTTCTTC.

This clonotype showed up just a few times. The genes are TRBV6-4 and TRBJ2-7; D gene uncertain. Trimming took off 4 bases at V and 5 bases at J, with 15 bases between the two ends. CDR1 is MRHNA, CDR2 SNTAGT, per germline. CDR3 length: 14 residues. DNA for the CDR3: TGTGCCAGCAGTGTGAAGAGGCTGGGCAACGAGCAGTACTTC. Residues: CASSVKRLGNEQYF.

This clonotype was picked up a small number of times. This chain uses TRBV29-1 with TRBJ2-1; D uncertain. V was cut by 4 bases and J by 0 bases, with 7 bases left in between. CDR1 and CDR2 from the germline V gene are SQVTM and ANQGSEA. The length of the CDR3 is 13 residues. CDR3 in amino acids: CSVVADSYNEQFF. The CDR3 DNA follows: TGCAGCGTTGTGGCGGACTCCTACAATGAGCAGTTCTTC.

Only a few counts were recorded for this clonotype. V and J are TRBV12-3 or TRBV12-4 and TRBJ1-1; D gene unclear. The CDR3 loop spans 15 amino acids. V gave up 8 bases and J gave up 0 bases, with 16 bases separating them. CDR3 nucleotide sequence: TGTGCCAGCTACCCGAGTCCGGTTCTGAACACTGAAGCTTTCTTT. It specifies CASYPSPVLNTEAFF.

This clonotype was seen a handful of times. The genes are TRBV20-1 and TRBJ1-5; perhaps TRBD1 as D (6 bases). The CDR3 is 12 residues long. The germline CDR1 and CDR2 sequences are DFQATT and SNEGSKA (reference sequence). Trimming took off 7 bases at V and 7 bases at J, with 14 bases between the two ends. CDR3 in DNA: TGCAGTGGAAGAAAGGGGGTGCAGCCCCAGCATTTT. It yields the protein CSGRKGVQPQHF.

J is TRBJ2-1 and V is TRBV15; the match to TRBD2 covers 8 bases. CDR1 is LNHNV, CDR2 YYDKDF, per germline (reference sequence). The junction had 8 bases not matched to a gene; V was cut back by 0 bases and J by 4 bases. CDR3 length equals 17 residues. In DNA, the CDR3 is TGTGCCACCAGCAGAGACTCGGGACTAGGAGGTTACAATGAGCAGTTCTTC. Its protein is CATSRDSGLGGYNEQFF.

The table lists this clonotype with a few counts. This chain connects TRBV7-7 to TRBJ2-2; unclear D gene. Germline CDR1 and CDR2: SSHAT and FNYEAQ (reference sequence). The CDR3 runs to 13 residues. The DNA of the CDR3 is TGTGCTAGCTCCCCCCTAGTTGCCGGGGAGCTGTTTTTT. Protein: CASSPLVAGELFF.